This entry lists 19 T cell receptor beta chains sequenced from one sample in a study of T cell responses to AZD1222 COVID-19 vaccine listed by TCRdb under 2021. What the time point label conveys for this sample: about 28 days (+/-7) after the second vaccine dose. The receptor library was made with the immunoSEQ multiplex PCR assay. TCRdb carries this immuneACCESS record with in-frame sequences only. Its versions omit some clonotypes, under half of them owing to an unresolved V gene in the studies checked, with the rest unexplained. This sample gives under 130,000 clones in total; 80% to 90% of them show up just once. The top ten clones comprise 44% of the sample. Source: peripheral blood, taken 28 days after the second AZD1222 dose. Every receptor here comes from an adult who received the AZD1222 COVID-19 vaccine.

V gene TRBV27 combines with J gene TRBJ2-1; 9 positions match TRBD2. CDR1 MNHEY and CDR2 SMNVEV come from the germline V gene (reference sequence). V was clipped by 5 bases and J by 5 bases; unmatched bases: 19. The length of the CDR3 is 19 residues. The CDR3 DNA is TGTGCCAGCAGTCCCCGAATGGCAGGGCTAGCGGGGCTAGACAATGAGCAGTTCTTC. As protein: CASSPRMAGLAGLDNEQFF.

This clone has more than one count but fewer than ten. The J gene is TRBJ2-7, the V gene TRBV5-1, with no clear D. V lost 4 bases and J 6 bases, leaving 8 bases between the germline ends. CDR3 length: 11 residues. CDR1 is SGHRS, CDR2 YFSETQ, per germline. The CDR3 reads CASSENREQYF. Written as DNA, the CDR3 is TGCGCCAGCAGCGAAAATCGCGAGCAGTACTTC.

V gene TRBV28 combines with J gene TRBJ2-2; 10 bases map to TRBD1. The CDR3 has 19 amino acids. The germline gives CDR1 MDHEN, CDR2 SYDVKM. V shed 3 bases, J shed 2 bases, and the junction held 12 bases outside the gene matches. CDR3 nucleotide sequence: TGTGCCAGCAGTTTGGTCGACAGGGGGCGCCGATTTAACACCGGGGAGCTGTTTTTT. This encodes CASSLVDRGRRFNTGELFF.

The J gene is TRBJ2-7, the V gene TRBV7-2, with TRBD2 identical over 14 bases. The germline V gene has CDR1 SGHTA and CDR2 FQGNSA. This CDR3 comprises 16 residues. The ends lost 5 bases at V and 0 bases at J; junction bases unmatched: 3. Here the CDR3 DNA reads TGTGCCAGCAGCAGACTAGCGGGAGGGACCTCCTACGAGCAGTACTTC. Translation: CASSRLAGGTSYEQYF.

The CDR3 loop reads CASSLGQQFEAFF. The DNA for the CDR3 is TGTGCCAGCAGTTTGGGACAGCAGTTTGAAGCTTTCTTT. This chain uses TRBV12-3 or TRBV12-4 with TRBJ1-1, with 7 positions matching TRBD1. This CDR3 spans 13 amino acids. Trimming at V came to 3 bases and at J to 7 bases, leaving 5 bases not matched to a gene.

This clone was counted a single time. This chain links TRBV10-3 with TRBJ2-7; D not certain. Trimming stripped 8 bases from V and 5 bases from J, with 16 bases between. The germline gives CDR1 ENHRY, CDR2 SYGVKD. CDR3 length: 13 residues. The CDR3, as DNA: TGTGCCATCTCTACCCGTAACCCGGACGAGCAGTACTTC. It is translated as CAISTRNPDEQYF.

This clone was found once. J is TRBJ2-3 and V is TRBV10-3; TRBD2 might be the D (5 bases). The CDR3 consists of 13 residues. The germline V gene has CDR1 ENHRY and CDR2 SYGVKD. The V gene lost 4 bases and the J gene lost 4 bases, with 9 bases spanning the gap. The CDR3 sequence is CAISGGSADTQYF. The CDR3 bases are TGTGCCATCAGTGGGGGTAGCGCAGATACGCAGTATTTT.

The CDR3 DNA reads TGTGCCAGCAGCTTACAGGGGGCAGTTAAAAACACTGAAGCTTTCTTT. Its translation: CASSLQGAVKNTEAFF. The chain combines TRBV14 with TRBJ1-1, with 9 positions matching TRBD1. With V trimmed by 5 bases and J by 2 bases, 9 bases remained unmatched. The CDR3 sequence is 16 residues long. Germline V gives CDR1 SGHDN, CDR2 FVKESK.

V usage is TRBV30 and J usage is TRBJ2-1; D call uncertain. There are 11 residues in the CDR3. CDR1 is GTSNPN and CDR2 is SVGIG in the germline V gene (reference sequence). V dropped 3 bases and J dropped 7 bases, with 7 bases sitting between them. CDR3 bases: TGTGCCTGGAGGTCGTCTAATGAGCAGTTCTTC. It is translated as CAWRSSNEQFF.

The V and J genes are TRBV7-2 and TRBJ1-6; TRBD1 might be the D (5 bases). From germline, CDR1 is SGHTA and CDR2 FQGNSA. CDR3 length: 14 amino acids. V was cut by 1 base and J by 13 bases, with 14 bases left in between. CDR3 residues: CASSLGGFESPLHF. The CDR3 bases are TGTGCCAGCAGCTTAGGGGGGTTTGAGTCGCCCCTCCACTTT.

The J gene is TRBJ2-7, the V gene TRBV10-3; TRBD2 agrees at 7 bases. Trimming cost V 4 bases and J 6 bases; bases outside gene matches: 18. CDR1 and CDR2 (germline): ENHRY, SYGVKD. The CDR3 extends over 17 amino acids. The CDR3, as DNA: TGTGCCATCAGTGGGTTCGGCTCAGCGAGACTAGCTGTCGAGCAGTACTTC. As protein: CAISGFGSARLAVEQYF.

This clone was seen only once. This sequence joins TRBV7-2 and TRBJ2-3, with 9 bases fitting TRBD2. The CDR3 totals 17 residues. CDR1 and CDR2 from the germline V gene are SGHTA and FQGNSA. V was pared by 0 bases and J by 3 bases, with 7 bases of the junction left unmatched. CDR3: CASSLAAAGGPTDTQYF. The CDR3 DNA reads as TGTGCCAGCAGCTTAGCGGCGGCGGGAGGGCCTACAGATACGCAGTATTTT.

This clone appeared a few times. This chain connects TRBV29-1 to TRBJ1-2, with D unclear. V gave up 0 bases and J gave up 4 bases, with 12 bases separating them. CDR1 is SQVTM and CDR2 is ANQGSEA in the germline V gene. The CDR3 covers 14 residues. In DNA form, the CDR3 reads TGCAGCGTTGAAGATGACCCGGCCGGCTATGGCTACACCTTC. It yields the protein CSVEDDPAGYGYTF.

The table lists this clone with a count of one. J is TRBJ2-7 and V is TRBV12-2. TRBV12-2 is a known pseudogene. The CDR3 length is 16 residues. For the CDR3, the DNA is TGTGCAAGTCGCTTAGCCCCTCAGTGGATATCCTACGAGCAGTACTTC. It specifies CASRLAPQWISYEQYF.

In DNA form, the CDR3 reads TGTGCCAGGGGACAGGGTTTAAGGCCCCAGCATTTT. Amino acid sequence: CARGQGLRPQHF. The chain is built from TRBV21-1 and TRBJ1-5; the table's TRBD1 call for D was not verified on the DNA. TRBV21-1 is termed a pseudogene. This CDR3 comprises 12 residues.

This chain uses TRBV2 with TRBJ2-4, with a weak D call TRBD2 (7 bases). Germline-derived CDR1 and CDR2 are SNHLY and FYNNEI. The CDR3 length is 16 residues. The V gene lost 1 base and the J gene lost 3 bases, with 13 bases spanning the gap. CDR3 amino acids: CASSEELGGGKNIQYF. CDR3 nucleotide sequence: TGTGCCAGCAGTGAAGAATTAGGGGGGGGCAAAAACATTCAGTACTTC.

The chain has TRBV7-9 and TRBJ2-1, with D unclear. This CDR3 is 12 amino acids long. V was pared by 5 bases and J by 5 bases, with 7 bases between. The germline V gene encodes CDR1 SEHNR and CDR2 FQNEAQ (reference sequence). The CDR3 DNA reads TGTGCCAGCAGCGGAAGGGACAATGAGCAGTTCTTC. Protein sequence: CASSGRDNEQFF.

The chain recombines TRBV28 with TRBJ1-3; weak D call: TRBD1 (6 bases). In germline, CDR1 is MDHEN, CDR2 SYDVKM. There are 17 residues in the CDR3. V was clipped by 1 base and J by 4 bases, with 17 bases between them. CDR3: CASSLSALGGSGNTIYF. The CDR3 DNA follows: TGTGCCAGCAGTTTATCGGCTTTGGGGGGCTCCGGAAACACCATATATTTT.

The rearrangement links TRBV11-2 to TRBJ2-7; 9 bases map to TRBD1. The CDR3 spans 14 residues. Losses at the gene ends were 0 bases for V and 6 bases for J; bases not matched to a gene: 3. CDR1 and CDR2 from the germline V gene are SGHAT and FQNNGV. The CDR3, as DNA: TGTGCCAGCAGCTTAGAAGGGGACAGGGCCGAGCAGTACTTC. This encodes CASSLEGDRAEQYF.